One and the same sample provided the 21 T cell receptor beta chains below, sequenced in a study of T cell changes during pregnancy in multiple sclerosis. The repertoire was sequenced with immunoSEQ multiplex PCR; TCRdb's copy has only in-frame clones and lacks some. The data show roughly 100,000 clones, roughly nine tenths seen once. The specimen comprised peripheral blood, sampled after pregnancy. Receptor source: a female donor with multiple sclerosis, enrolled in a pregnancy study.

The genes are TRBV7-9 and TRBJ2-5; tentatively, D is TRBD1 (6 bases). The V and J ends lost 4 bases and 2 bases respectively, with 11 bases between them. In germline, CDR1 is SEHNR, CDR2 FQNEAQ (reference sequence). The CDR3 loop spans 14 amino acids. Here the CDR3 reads CASSSSQGQETQYF. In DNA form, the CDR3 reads TGTGCCAGCAGCTCGTCACAGGGACAAGAGACCCAGTACTTC. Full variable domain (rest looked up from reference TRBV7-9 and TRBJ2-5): DTGVSQNPRHKITKRGQNVTFRCDPISEHNRLYWYRQTLGQGPEFLTYFQNEAQLEKSRLLSDRFSAERPKGSFSTLEIQRTEQGDSAMYLCASSSSQGQETQYFGPGTRLLVL.

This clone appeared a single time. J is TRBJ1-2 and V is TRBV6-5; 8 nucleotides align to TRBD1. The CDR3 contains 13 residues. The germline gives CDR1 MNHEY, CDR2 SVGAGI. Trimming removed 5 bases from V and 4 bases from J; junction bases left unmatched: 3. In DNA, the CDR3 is TGTGCCAGCAGTCCCACAGGGGGCTATGGCTACACCTTC. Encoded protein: CASSPTGGYGYTF.

The CDR3 loop is CASSRDRGKANTEAFF. The CDR3 nucleotides read TGTGCCAGCAGCCGGGACAGGGGGAAGGCGAACACTGAAGCTTTCTTT. The chain carries TRBV2 and TRBJ1-1; 11 bases map to TRBD1. Germline-derived CDR1 and CDR2 are SNHLY and FYNNEI. The CDR3 is made up of 16 amino acids. V lost 6 bases, J lost 1 base, and 7 bases stayed unmatched. The whole variable domain, remainder taken from reference TRBV2 and TRBJ1-1, is EPEVTQTPSHQVTQMGQEVILRCVPISNHLYFYWYRQILGQKVEFLVSFYNNEISEKSEIFDDQFSVERPDGSNFTLKIRSTKLEDSAMYFCASSRDRGKANTEAFFGQGTRLTVV.

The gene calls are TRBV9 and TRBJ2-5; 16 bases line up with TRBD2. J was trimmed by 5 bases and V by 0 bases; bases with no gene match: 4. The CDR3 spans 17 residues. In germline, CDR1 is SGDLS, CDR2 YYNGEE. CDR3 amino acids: CASSVGGGLAGGETQYF. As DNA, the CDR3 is TGTGCCAGCAGCGTAGGTGGGGGACTAGCGGGAGGGGAGACCCAGTACTTC.

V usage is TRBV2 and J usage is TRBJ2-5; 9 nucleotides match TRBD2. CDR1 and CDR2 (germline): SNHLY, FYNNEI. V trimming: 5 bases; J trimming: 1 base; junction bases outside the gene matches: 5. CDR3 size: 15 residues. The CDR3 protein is CASSRLLAGQETQYF. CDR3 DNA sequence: TGTGCCAGCAGTAGGCTACTAGCGGGCCAAGAGACCCAGTACTTC.

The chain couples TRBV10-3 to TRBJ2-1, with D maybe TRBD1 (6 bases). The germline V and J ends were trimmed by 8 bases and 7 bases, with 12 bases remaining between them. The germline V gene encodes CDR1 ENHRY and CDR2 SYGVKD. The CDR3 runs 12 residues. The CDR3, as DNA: TGTGCCATCCAGGGGCAGGGAAATGAGCAGTTCTTC. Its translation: CAIQGQGNEQFF.

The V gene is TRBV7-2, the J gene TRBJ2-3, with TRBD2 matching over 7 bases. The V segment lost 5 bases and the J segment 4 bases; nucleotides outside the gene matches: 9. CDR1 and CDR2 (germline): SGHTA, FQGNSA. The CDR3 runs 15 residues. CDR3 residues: CASSPWRERADTQYF. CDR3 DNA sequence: TGTGCCAGCAGCCCCTGGCGGGAGCGGGCAGATACGCAGTATTTT.

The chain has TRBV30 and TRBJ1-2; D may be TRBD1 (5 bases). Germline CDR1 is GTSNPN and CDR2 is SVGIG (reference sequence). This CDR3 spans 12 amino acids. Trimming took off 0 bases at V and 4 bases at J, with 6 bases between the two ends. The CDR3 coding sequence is TGTGCCTGGAGTGTAGGGGTCTATGGCTACACCTTC. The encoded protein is CAWSVGVYGYTF.

CDR3 nucleotide sequence: TGTGCCAGCAGTCCGGGGACGGGAGGGATGAATGAGCAGTTCTTC. Its protein is CASSPGTGGMNEQFF. The genes are TRBV27 and TRBJ2-1; 8 nucleotides align to TRBD2. The CDR3 is 15 amino acids. Germline CDR1 reads MNHEY; CDR2 reads SMNVEV (reference sequence). Germline trimming cut 5 bases from V and 7 bases from J; bases unmatched to any gene: 10.

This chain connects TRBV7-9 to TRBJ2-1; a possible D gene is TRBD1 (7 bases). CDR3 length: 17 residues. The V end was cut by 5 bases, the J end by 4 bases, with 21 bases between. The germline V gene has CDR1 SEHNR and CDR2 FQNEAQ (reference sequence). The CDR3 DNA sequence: TGTGCCAGCAGCCCCCCCGCGGGGACAGAGGGTTACAATGAGCAGTTCTTC. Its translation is CASSPPAGTEGYNEQFF.

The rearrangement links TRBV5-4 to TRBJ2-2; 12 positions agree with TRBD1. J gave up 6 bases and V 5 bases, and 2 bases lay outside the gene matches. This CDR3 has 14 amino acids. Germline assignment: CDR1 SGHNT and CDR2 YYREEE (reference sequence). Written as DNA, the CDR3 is TGTGCCAGCAGGGGACAGGGGGCGGCCGGGGAGCTGTTTTTT. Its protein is CASRGQGAAGELFF.

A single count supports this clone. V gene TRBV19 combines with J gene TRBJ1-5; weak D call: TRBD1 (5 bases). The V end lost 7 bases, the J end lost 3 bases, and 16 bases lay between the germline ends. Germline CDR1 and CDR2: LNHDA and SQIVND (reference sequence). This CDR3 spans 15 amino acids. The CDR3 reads CASTGGGGANQPQHF. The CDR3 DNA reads TGTGCCAGTACGGGGGGGGGAGGGGCCAATCAGCCCCAGCATTTT.

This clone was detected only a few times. The CDR3 sequence: CATETGYQPQHF. Written as DNA, the CDR3 is TGTGCCACTGAAACAGGGTACCAGCCCCAGCATTTT. J is TRBJ1-5 and V is TRBV6-1, with TRBD1 as a possible D gene (6 bases). Between the trimmed V and J ends, which lost 10 bases and 7 bases, there was a span of 14 bases. CDR3 length: 12 residues. The germline V gene encodes CDR1 MNHNS and CDR2 SASEGT.

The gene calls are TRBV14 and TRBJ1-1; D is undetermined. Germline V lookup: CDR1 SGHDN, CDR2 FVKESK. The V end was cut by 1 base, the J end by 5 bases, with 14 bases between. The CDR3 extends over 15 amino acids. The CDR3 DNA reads TGTGCCAGCAGCCAAGTAATTGGCCGAGGTACTGAAGCTTTCTTT. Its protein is CASSQVIGRGTEAFF.

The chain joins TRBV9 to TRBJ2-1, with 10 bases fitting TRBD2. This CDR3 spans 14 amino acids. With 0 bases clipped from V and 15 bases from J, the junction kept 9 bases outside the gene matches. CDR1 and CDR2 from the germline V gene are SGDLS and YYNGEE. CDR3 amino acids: CASSVDGTSDRRFF. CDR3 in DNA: TGTGCCAGCAGCGTAGACGGGACTAGCGATCGTCGGTTCTTC.

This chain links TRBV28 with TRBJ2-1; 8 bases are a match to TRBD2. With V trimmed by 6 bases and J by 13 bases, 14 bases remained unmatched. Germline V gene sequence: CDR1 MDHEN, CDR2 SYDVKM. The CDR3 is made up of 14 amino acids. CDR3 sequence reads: CASRTLRTSFYQFF. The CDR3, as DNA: TGTGCCAGCAGAACTCTTAGGACTAGCTTCTATCAGTTCTTC.

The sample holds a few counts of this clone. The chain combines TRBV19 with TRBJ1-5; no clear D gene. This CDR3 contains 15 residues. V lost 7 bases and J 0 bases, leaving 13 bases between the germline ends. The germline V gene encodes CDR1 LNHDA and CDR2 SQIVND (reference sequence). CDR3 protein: CASKVQTHSNQPQHF. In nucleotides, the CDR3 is TGTGCCAGTAAGGTACAGACCCATAGCAATCAGCCCCAGCATTTT.

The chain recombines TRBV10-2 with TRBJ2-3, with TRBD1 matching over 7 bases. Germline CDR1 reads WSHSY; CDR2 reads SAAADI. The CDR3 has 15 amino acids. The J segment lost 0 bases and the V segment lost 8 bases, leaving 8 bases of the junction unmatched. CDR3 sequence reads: CASGDGTVSTDTQYF. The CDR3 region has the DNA TGCGCCAGCGGGGACGGGACAGTTAGCACAGATACGCAGTATTTT.

CDR3 region: CASSLGGIGQETQYF. The CDR3 coding sequence is TGTGCCAGCAGCTTAGGCGGGATCGGACAAGAGACCCAGTACTTC. The V call is TRBV13, the J call TRBJ2-5; D possibly corresponds to TRBD2 (5 bases). V lost 0 bases and J 2 bases, leaving 10 bases between the germline ends. CDR3 size: 15 residues. Germline CDR1 is PRHDT and CDR2 is FYEKMQ (reference sequence).

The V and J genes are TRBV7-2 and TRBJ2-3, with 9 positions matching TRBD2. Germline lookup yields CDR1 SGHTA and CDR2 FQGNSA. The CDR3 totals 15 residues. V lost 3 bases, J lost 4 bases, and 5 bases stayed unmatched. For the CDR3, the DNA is TGTGCCAGCAGCTTGGGGACTAGCATCGCAGATACGCAGTATTTT. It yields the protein CASSLGTSIADTQYF.

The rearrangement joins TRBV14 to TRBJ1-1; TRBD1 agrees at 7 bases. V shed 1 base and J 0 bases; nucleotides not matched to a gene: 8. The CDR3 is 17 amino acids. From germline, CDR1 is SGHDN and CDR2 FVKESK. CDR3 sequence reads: CASSQAQGTAMNTEAFF. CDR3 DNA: TGTGCCAGCAGCCAAGCCCAGGGGACAGCCATGAACACTGAAGCTTTCTTT.